Listed below are T cell receptor beta chains from one sample, sequenced in a study of T-cell memory formation after mild COVID-19. TCRdb independently ran MiXCR on the 5' RACE reads; one entry per CDR3 protein. The data contain about 440,000 distinct CDR3 sequences, roughly 20% of them seen just once; the ten biggest clones take up 7.5% to 9.5%. The sequenced sample consisted of PBMCs or a T cell subset sorted from them (not recorded which). Receptors originate from an adult woman who had mild COVID-19 (a few samples of this study predate the infection). Cell type and time point are not known. Both conserved end residues are part of each CDR3. A D gene is named only where the DNA matches it firmly. Expanded clones are given a class, and other clones once, few, many or no size at all.

>.|TRBJ1-6|TRBV20-1|14|.
CSVPLGSYNSPLHF
TGCAGTGTTCCTCTGGGGTCCTATAATTCACCCCTCCACTTT
>.|TRBJ2-7|TRBV5-1|16|few
CASSLVSPGEGYEQYF
TGCGCCAGCAGCTTGGTTTCGCCAGGCGAGGGCTACGAGCAGTACTTC
>TRBD1|TRBJ2-5|TRBV11-2|16|.
CASGTGGAWAGETQYF
TGTGCCAGCGGAACAGGGGGCGCCTGGGCAGGGGAGACCCAGTACTTC
>.|TRBJ2-1|TRBV7-9|21|.
CASSLGGGTRLAEASYNEQFF
TGTGCCAGCAGCTTAGGAGGGGGGACGCGGTTAGCGGAGGCATCCTACAATGAGCAGTTCTTC
>.|TRBJ2-2|TRBV3-1|19|few
CASSQVPGLDFTLTGELFF
TGTGCCAGCAGCCAAGTCCCGGGTTTGGACTTCACCCTCACCGGGGAGCTGTTTTTT
>.|TRBJ1-2|TRBV4-3|12|.
CASSQDASGYTF
TGCGCCAGCAGCCAAGATGCAAGCGGCTACACCTTC
>TRBD1|TRBJ2-3|TRBV5-1|17|.
CASTYGGTGLAGDTQYF
TGCGCCAGCACCTACGGAGGGACAGGGCTGGCGGGAGATACGCAGTATTTT
>.|TRBJ2-2|TRBV2|13|once
CASSEQHTGELFF
TGTGCCAGCAGTGAACAGCACACCGGGGAGCTGTTTTTT
>TRBD1|TRBJ2-7|TRBV4-1|16|few
CASSHTMGQGAYEQYF
TGCGCCAGCAGCCATACCATGGGGCAGGGGGCCTACGAGCAGTACTTC
>TRBD1|TRBJ1-4|TRBV4-1|15|few
CASSQGQGKREKLFF
TGCGCCAGCAGCCAAGGACAGGGGAAGCGGGAAAAACTGTTTTTT
>.|TRBJ2-7|TRBV2|13|.
CASLLGGPYEQYF
TGTGCCAGCCTCCTGGGGGGGCCTTACGAGCAGTACTTC
>.|TRBJ2-7|TRBV30|13|.
CAWSGGAPPEQYF
TGTGCCTGGAGTGGAGGGGCCCCCCCGGAGCAGTACTTC
>TRBD2|TRBJ2-3|TRBV6-1|19|once
CASRSHGLAGGPSTDTQYF
TGTGCCAGCAGGAGTCATGGACTAGCGGGGGGGCCTAGCACAGATACGCAGTATTTT
>.|TRBJ2-1|TRBV6-5|16|few
CASSANPGFSMNEQFF
TGTGCCAGCAGTGCCAACCCAGGGTTTAGTATGAATGAGCAGTTCTTC
>.|TRBJ1-3|TRBV12-3/TRBV12-4|18|.
CASSPYRQGPSSGNTIYF
TGTGCCAGCAGTCCTTACCGCCAGGGGCCCAGCTCTGGAAACACCATATATTTT
>TRBD2|TRBJ2-3|TRBV23-1|21|many
CASSRGNGGREDQSSTDTQYF
TGCGCCAGCAGTCGGGGCAATGGTGGGCGGGAGGACCAGTCGTCCACAGATACGCAGTATTTT
>TRBD1|TRBJ1-2|TRBV28|17|.
CASSLPAGTGGGYGYTF
TGTGCCAGCAGTCTTCCCGCCGGGACAGGGGGCGGGTATGGCTACACCTTC
>TRBD2|TRBJ2-5|TRBV4-2|14|.
CASSRRGGEETQYF
TGTGCCAGCAGCCGGCGGGGGGGGGAAGAGACCCAGTACTTC
>TRBD1|TRBJ1-4|TRBV7-6|15|.
CASSLSGQTNEKLFF
TGTGCCAGCAGCTTATCGGGACAGACTAATGAAAAACTGTTTTTT
>TRBD1|TRBJ2-1|TRBV4-1|15|few
CASSQGRGRMYEQFF
TGCGCCAGCAGCCAAGGCAGGGGGCGAATGTATGAGCAGTTCTTC
>.|TRBJ2-3|TRBV5-1|14|few
CASSPGRYTDTQYF
TGCGCCAGCAGCCCGGGACGTTACACAGATACGCAGTATTTT
>.|TRBJ1-2|TRBV29-1|10|few
CSVEGRGYTF
TGCAGCGTTGAGGGGAGGGGCTACACCTTC
>.|TRBJ1-6|TRBV20-1|15|.
CSARGGFSYNSPLHF
TGCAGTGCTAGAGGAGGGTTTTCCTATAATTCACCCCTCCACTTT
>.|TRBJ1-3|TRBV20-1|13|.
CSASSLGGNTIYF
TGCAGTGCTAGCAGCCTGGGCGGAAACACCATATATTTT
>.|TRBJ2-1|TRBV4-2|12|many
CASSQVGTEQFF
TGTGCCAGCAGCCAAGTAGGGACAGAGCAGTTCTTC
>.|TRBJ1-2|TRBV30|13|few
CAWSVSRAYGYTF
TGTGCCTGGAGTGTAAGCAGGGCTTATGGCTACACCTTC
>.|TRBJ1-2|TRBV4-3|13|.
CASSHDTNYGYTF
TGCGCCAGCAGCCACGATACTAACTATGGCTACACCTTC